This T cell receptor beta chain is drawn from a study of neurological immune-mediated disorders. Study-level information: Multiple sclerosis patients numbering about 34 comprised approximately 30 relapsing-remitting and 3 secondary progressive patients.

Between the trimmed V and J ends, which lost 5 bases and 0 bases, there was a span of 8 bases. CDR3 size: 14 residues. CDR1 and CDR2 from the germline V gene are SEHNR and FQNEAQ (reference sequence). Each TCR transcript was tagged with a 10-nucleotide random UMI during 5'RACE. TCRdb re-called the 5' RACE reads with MiXCR, one entry per CDR3 protein. The sample consists of tens of thousands of distinct CDR3 sequences, about 4% of them appearing once. Described time point: longitudinal time-point 3. Where libraries were unsorted, they were derived from 2 million PBMCs stored at -80 degrees C. This clonotype was seen ten or more times.

The genes are TRBV7-9 and TRBJ2-4; perhaps TRBD2 as D (6 bases). The TCR sequence derives from a woman in her sixties or seventies with multiple sclerosis. Input material: PBMCs. CDR3 DNA sequence: TGTGCCAGCAGCCGCGGGGAAGCCAAAAACATTCAGTACTTC. As protein: CASSRGEAKNIQYF.